A selection of T cell receptor beta chains follows, all from one sample in a study of T cell responses to AZD1222 COVID-19 vaccine. Clones were read by immunoSEQ multiplex PCR, and TCRdb kept only the in-frame ones, dropping some. Of about 110,000 clones listed, around nine tenths are singletons. This sample comprised peripheral blood, obtained 28 days after the second AZD1222 dose. The receptors stem from an adult who received the AZD1222 COVID-19 vaccine. Each CDR3 is given with its conserved first and last residue. A D gene is named only where the DNA matches it firmly. Only part of the rows carry a size: once, few, many, or a class if the clone is expanded.

v_call: TRBV7-2; d_call: TRBD1; j_call: TRBJ1-1; clone_size: -; cdr3_nt: TGTGCCAGCAGCTTCCGGGACAGGGTTCGAGCTGAAGCTTTCTTT; cdr3_aa: CASSFRDRVRAEAFF
v_call: TRBV19; d_call: TRBD1; j_call: TRBJ1-6; clone_size: -; cdr3_nt: TGTGCCAGCGAACAAATTGGGACAGGGACTTCACCCCTCCACTTT; cdr3_aa: CASEQIGTGTSPLHF
v_call: TRBV5-5; d_call: -; j_call: TRBJ2-7; clone_size: -; cdr3_nt: TGTGCCAGCAGCTTTCAGGGCACCACCTACTACGAGCAGTACTTC; cdr3_aa: CASSFQGTTYYEQYF
v_call: TRBV6-4; d_call: TRBD1; j_call: TRBJ1-2; clone_size: -; cdr3_nt: TGTGCCAGCAGTGACGGGGACAGGGTCGATGGCTACACCTTC; cdr3_aa: CASSDGDRVDGYTF
v_call: TRBV2; d_call: -; j_call: TRBJ1-4; clone_size: -; cdr3_nt: TGTGCCAGCAAAGCAGGGCTTACAACTAATGAAAAACTGTTTTTT; cdr3_aa: CASKAGLTTNEKLFF
v_call: TRBV19; d_call: -; j_call: TRBJ1-5; clone_size: once; cdr3_nt: TGTGCCAGTAGTATTTTGTGGGGTCAGCCCCAGCATTTT; cdr3_aa: CASSILWGQPQHF
v_call: TRBV6-1; d_call: -; j_call: TRBJ1-2; clone_size: -; cdr3_nt: TGTGCCAGCAGTGAGCTCCGGAACTATGGCTACACCTTC; cdr3_aa: CASSELRNYGYTF
v_call: TRBV30; d_call: -; j_call: TRBJ1-1; clone_size: few; cdr3_nt: TGTGCCTGGAGTCCTACAGGGAGGAACACTGAAGCTTTCTTT; cdr3_aa: CAWSPTGRNTEAFF
v_call: TRBV28; d_call: -; j_call: TRBJ2-1; clone_size: -; cdr3_nt: TGTGCCAGCAGTTTGGTACAGCCCGTAAGGAATGAGCAGTTCTTC; cdr3_aa: CASSLVQPVRNEQFF
v_call: TRBV6-5; d_call: -; j_call: TRBJ1-4; clone_size: -; cdr3_nt: TGTGCCAGCAGTTACTCGGGCGGTCAGGTATATGAAAAACTGTTTTTT; cdr3_aa: CASSYSGGQVYEKLFF
v_call: TRBV11-2; d_call: -; j_call: TRBJ2-1; clone_size: -; cdr3_nt: TGTGCCAGCAGCTTAGTTACCATCAATGAGCAGTTCTTC; cdr3_aa: CASSLVTINEQFF
v_call: TRBV9; d_call: -; j_call: TRBJ2-2; clone_size: -; cdr3_nt: TGTGCCAGCAGCGTAGATGGGGGCCCCGGGGAGCTGTTTTTT; cdr3_aa: CASSVDGGPGELFF
v_call: TRBV5-8; d_call: -; j_call: TRBJ1-5; clone_size: -; cdr3_nt: TGTGCCAGCAGCTTGACGCAGGGTAATCAGCCCCAGCATTTT; cdr3_aa: CASSLTQGNQPQHF
v_call: TRBV5-4; d_call: -; j_call: TRBJ2-5; clone_size: -; cdr3_nt: TGTGCCAGCAGCTTACTAGGGGCCCAAGAGACCCAGTACTTC; cdr3_aa: CASSLLGAQETQYF
v_call: TRBV6-2/TRBV6-3; d_call: TRBD1; j_call: TRBJ1-5; clone_size: few; cdr3_nt: TGTGCCAGCAGTTACAGACAGGGGGCTTATCAGCCCCAGCATTTT; cdr3_aa: CASSYRQGAYQPQHF
v_call: TRBV25-1; d_call: -; j_call: TRBJ1-6; clone_size: few; cdr3_nt: TGTGCCAGCAGCGCCACAGGGTTTCGTGATTCACCCCTCCACTTT; cdr3_aa: CASSATGFRDSPLHF
v_call: TRBV19; d_call: -; j_call: TRBJ1-3; clone_size: -; cdr3_nt: TGTGCCAGTAGTCTATGGGTATTTTCGACCACTGGAAACACCATATATTTT; cdr3_aa: CASSLWVFSTTGNTIYF
v_call: TRBV5-1; d_call: -; j_call: TRBJ1-1; clone_size: -; cdr3_nt: TGCGCCAGCAGCTTTGCACCCAACACTGAAGCTTTCTTT; cdr3_aa: CASSFAPNTEAFF
v_call: TRBV27; d_call: -; j_call: TRBJ1-5; clone_size: few; cdr3_nt: TGTGCCAGCAGTTTAACAGTAGGGCAGCCCCAGCATTTT; cdr3_aa: CASSLTVGQPQHF
v_call: TRBV7-9; d_call: -; j_call: TRBJ2-3; clone_size: -; cdr3_nt: TGTGCCAGCAGCTTAGGGACTACCTCTCTCACAGATACGCAGTATTTT; cdr3_aa: CASSLGTTSLTDTQYF
v_call: TRBV14; d_call: -; j_call: TRBJ1-1; clone_size: -; cdr3_nt: TGTGCCAGCAGCCAAGGCAGGCTTACTGAAGCTTTCTTT; cdr3_aa: CASSQGRLTEAFF
v_call: TRBV2; d_call: -; j_call: TRBJ2-1; clone_size: -; cdr3_nt: TGTGCCAGCAGTCAGACTAGTAGCAATGAGCAGTTCTTC; cdr3_aa: CASSQTSSNEQFF
v_call: TRBV5-6; d_call: -; j_call: TRBJ1-6; clone_size: -; cdr3_nt: TGTGCCAGCACCAAAGGGGGGAGCCCCTATAATTCACCCCTCCACTTT; cdr3_aa: CASTKGGSPYNSPLHF
v_call: TRBV5-4; d_call: TRBD2; j_call: TRBJ2-1; clone_size: -; cdr3_nt: TGTGCCAGCAGTTCCGGGACTAGCGGGAGTGCGACCTACAATGAGCAGTTCTTC; cdr3_aa: CASSSGTSGSATYNEQFF
v_call: TRBV2; d_call: TRBD2; j_call: TRBJ2-1; clone_size: -; cdr3_nt: TGTGCCACCCCCTCCGGGACTACCAGCTCCTACAATGAGCAGTTCTTC; cdr3_aa: CATPSGTTSSYNEQFF
v_call: TRBV10-3; d_call: -; j_call: TRBJ2-5; clone_size: -; cdr3_nt: TGTGCCCTCCGCGCCCAACAGGGAGAGACCCAGTACTTC; cdr3_aa: CALRAQQGETQYF
v_call: TRBV3-1/TRBV3-2; d_call: TRBD1; j_call: TRBJ2-5; clone_size: -; cdr3_nt: TGTGCCAGCAGCCGACAGGGGAGCCAGTACTTC; cdr3_aa: CASSRQGSQYF
v_call: TRBV28; d_call: -; j_call: TRBJ2-3; clone_size: -; cdr3_nt: TGTGCCAGCAGTCCCGAGGGGTTGTTCCCAGATACGCAGTATTTT; cdr3_aa: CASSPEGLFPDTQYF
v_call: TRBV6-5; d_call: -; j_call: TRBJ1-2; clone_size: -; cdr3_nt: TGTGCCAGCAGAGGCCGGGACACATTCTATGGCTACACCTTC; cdr3_aa: CASRGRDTFYGYTF
v_call: TRBV15; d_call: -; j_call: TRBJ2-6; clone_size: few; cdr3_nt: TGTGCCACCAGCAGCAAAACGGGGGTTGGGGCCAACGTCCTGACTTTC; cdr3_aa: CATSSKTGVGANVLTF
v_call: TRBV6-5; d_call: -; j_call: TRBJ2-1; clone_size: -; cdr3_nt: TGTGCCAGCAGTTACTCGGGGTATGAGCAGTTCTTC; cdr3_aa: CASSYSGYEQFF
v_call: TRBV11-2; d_call: TRBD1; j_call: TRBJ1-4; clone_size: -; cdr3_nt: TGTGCCAGCATCCAAGGGACAGGGGAAAATGAAAAACTGTTTTTT; cdr3_aa: CASIQGTGENEKLFF
v_call: TRBV11-2; d_call: TRBD1; j_call: TRBJ1-2; clone_size: -; cdr3_nt: TGTGCCACCGCCGGACAGGATATTGAGTGGGGCTACACCTTC; cdr3_aa: CATAGQDIEWGYTF
v_call: TRBV5-4; d_call: TRBD2; j_call: TRBJ2-1; clone_size: -; cdr3_nt: TGTGCCAGCAGCCATCCGGGGACTAGCGGGCGATCATCCTACAATGAGCAGTTCTTC; cdr3_aa: CASSHPGTSGRSSYNEQFF
v_call: TRBV18; d_call: -; j_call: TRBJ2-5; clone_size: -; cdr3_nt: TGTGCCAGCTCACCACGGGTGACAGGTACCCAAGAGACCCAGTACTTC; cdr3_aa: CASSPRVTGTQETQYF